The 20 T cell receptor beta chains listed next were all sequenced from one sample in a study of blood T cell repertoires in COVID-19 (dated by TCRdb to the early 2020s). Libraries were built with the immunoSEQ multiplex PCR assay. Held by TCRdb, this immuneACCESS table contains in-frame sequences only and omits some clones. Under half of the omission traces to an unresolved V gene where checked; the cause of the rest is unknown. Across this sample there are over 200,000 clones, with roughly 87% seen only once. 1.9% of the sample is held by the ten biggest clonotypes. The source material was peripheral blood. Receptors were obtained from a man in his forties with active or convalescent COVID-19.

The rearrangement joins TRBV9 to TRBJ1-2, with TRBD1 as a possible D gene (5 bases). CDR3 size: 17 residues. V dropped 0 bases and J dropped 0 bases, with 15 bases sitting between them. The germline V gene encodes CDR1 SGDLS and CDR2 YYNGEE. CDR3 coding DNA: TGTGCCAGCAGCGTAGCCGGCAGGGTTGCTGCTAACTATGGCTACACCTTC. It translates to CASSVAGRVAANYGYTF. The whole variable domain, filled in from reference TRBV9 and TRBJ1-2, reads DSGVTQTPKHLITATGQRVTLRCSPRSGDLSVYWYQQSLDQGLQFLIQYYNGEERAKGNILERFSAQQFPDLHSELNLSSLELGDSALYFCASSVAGRVAANYGYTFGSGTRLTVV.

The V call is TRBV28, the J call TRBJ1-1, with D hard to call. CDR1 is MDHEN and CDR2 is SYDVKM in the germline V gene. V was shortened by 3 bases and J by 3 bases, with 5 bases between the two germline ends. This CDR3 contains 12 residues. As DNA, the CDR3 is TGTGCCAGCAGTTTGAGGTACACTGAAGCTTTCTTT. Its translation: CASSLRYTEAFF.

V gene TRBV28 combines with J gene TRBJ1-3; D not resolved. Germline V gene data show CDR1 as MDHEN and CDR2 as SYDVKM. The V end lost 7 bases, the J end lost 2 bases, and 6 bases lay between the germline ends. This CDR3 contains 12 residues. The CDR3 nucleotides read TGTGCCAGCAAGACTCCTGGAAACACCATATATTTT. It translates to CASKTPGNTIYF.

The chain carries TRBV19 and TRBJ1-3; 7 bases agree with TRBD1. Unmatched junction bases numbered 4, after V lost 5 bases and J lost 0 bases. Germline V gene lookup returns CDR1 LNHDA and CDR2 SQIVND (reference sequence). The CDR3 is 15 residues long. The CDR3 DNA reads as TGTGCCAGTAGTCAGGGGGACCTCTCTGGAAACACCATATATTTT. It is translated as CASSQGDLSGNTIYF.

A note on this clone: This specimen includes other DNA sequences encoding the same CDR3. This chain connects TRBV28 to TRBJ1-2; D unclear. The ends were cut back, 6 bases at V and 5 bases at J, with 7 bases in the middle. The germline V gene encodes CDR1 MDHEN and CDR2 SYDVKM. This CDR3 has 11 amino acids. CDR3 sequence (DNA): TGTGCCAGCAGCTCTATTTATGGCTACACCTTC. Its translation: CASSSIYGYTF.

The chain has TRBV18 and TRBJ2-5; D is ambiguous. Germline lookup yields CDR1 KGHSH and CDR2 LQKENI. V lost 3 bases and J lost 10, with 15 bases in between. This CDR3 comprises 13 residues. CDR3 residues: CASSPSNSGNQYF. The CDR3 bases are TGTGCCAGCTCACCGTCTAATTCGGGTAACCAGTACTTC.

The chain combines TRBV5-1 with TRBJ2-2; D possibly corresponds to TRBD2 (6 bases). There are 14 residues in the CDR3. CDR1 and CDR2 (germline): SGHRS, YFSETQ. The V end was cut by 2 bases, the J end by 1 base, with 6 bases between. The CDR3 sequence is CASSFGGNTGELFF. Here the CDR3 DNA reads TGCGCCAGCAGCTTCGGGGGGAACACCGGGGAGCTGTTTTTT.

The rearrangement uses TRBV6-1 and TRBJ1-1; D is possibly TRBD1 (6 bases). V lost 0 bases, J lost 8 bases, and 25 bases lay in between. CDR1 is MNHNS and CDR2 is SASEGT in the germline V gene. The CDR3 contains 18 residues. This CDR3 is CASSEARGAGALRQEAFF. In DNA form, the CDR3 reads TGTGCCAGCAGTGAAGCTAGGGGAGCAGGGGCGTTACGACAAGAAGCTTTCTTT.

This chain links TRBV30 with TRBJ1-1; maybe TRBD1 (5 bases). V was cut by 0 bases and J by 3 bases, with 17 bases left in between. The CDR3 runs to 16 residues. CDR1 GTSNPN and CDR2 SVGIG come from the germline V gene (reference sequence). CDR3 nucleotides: TGTGCCTGGAGTGTACTCGCAACCTTAGGGGACACTGAAGCTTTCTTT. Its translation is CAWSVLATLGDTEAFF.

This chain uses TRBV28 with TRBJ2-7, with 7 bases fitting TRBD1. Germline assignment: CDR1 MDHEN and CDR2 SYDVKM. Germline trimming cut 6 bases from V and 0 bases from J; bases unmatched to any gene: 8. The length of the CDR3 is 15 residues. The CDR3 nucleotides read TGTGCCAGCAGCTACAGGGGCGCTAGCTCCTACGAGCAGTACTTC. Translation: CASSYRGASSYEQYF.

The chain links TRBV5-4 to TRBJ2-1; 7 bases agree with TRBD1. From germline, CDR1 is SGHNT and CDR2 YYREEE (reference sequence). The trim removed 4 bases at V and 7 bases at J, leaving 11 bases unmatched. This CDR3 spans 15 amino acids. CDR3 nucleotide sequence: TGTGCCAGCAGCCCGGACAGGTTTGCGAAGAATGAGCAGTTCTTC. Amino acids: CASSPDRFAKNEQFF.

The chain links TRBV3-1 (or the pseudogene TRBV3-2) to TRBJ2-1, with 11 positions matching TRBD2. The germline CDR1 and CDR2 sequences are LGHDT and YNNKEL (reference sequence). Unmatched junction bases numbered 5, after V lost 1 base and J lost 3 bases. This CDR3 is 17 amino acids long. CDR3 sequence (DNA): TGTGCCAGCAGCCAAGTAGCGGGGGGGACGATCTACAATGAGCAGTTCTTC. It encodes CASSQVAGGTIYNEQFF.

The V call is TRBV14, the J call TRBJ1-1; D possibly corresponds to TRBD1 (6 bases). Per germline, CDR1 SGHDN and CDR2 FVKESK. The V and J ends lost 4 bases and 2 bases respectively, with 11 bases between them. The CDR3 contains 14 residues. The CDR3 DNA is TGTGCCAGCAGCCTTCCAGGGGTTAACACTGAAGCTTTCTTT. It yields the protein CASSLPGVNTEAFF.

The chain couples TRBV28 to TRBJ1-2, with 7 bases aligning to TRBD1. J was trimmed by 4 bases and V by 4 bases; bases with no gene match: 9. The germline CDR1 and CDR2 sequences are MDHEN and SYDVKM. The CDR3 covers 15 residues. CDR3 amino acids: CASSSHETGIYGYTF. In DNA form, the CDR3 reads TGTGCCAGCAGTTCCCATGAGACAGGGATCTATGGCTACACCTTC.

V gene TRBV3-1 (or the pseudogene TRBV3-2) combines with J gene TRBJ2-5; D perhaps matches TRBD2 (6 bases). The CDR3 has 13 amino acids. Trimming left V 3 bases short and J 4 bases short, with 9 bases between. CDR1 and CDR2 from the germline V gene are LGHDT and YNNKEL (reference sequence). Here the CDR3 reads CASSQEGTETQYF. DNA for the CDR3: TGTGCCAGCAGCCAGGAGGGTACAGAGACCCAGTACTTC.

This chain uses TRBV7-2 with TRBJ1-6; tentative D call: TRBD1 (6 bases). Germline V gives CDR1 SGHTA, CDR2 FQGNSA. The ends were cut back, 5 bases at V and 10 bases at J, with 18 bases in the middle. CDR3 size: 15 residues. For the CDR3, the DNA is TGTGCCAGCAGCCTCGCGGGGGGGCAAGGCTCACCCCTCCACTTT. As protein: CASSLAGGQGSPLHF. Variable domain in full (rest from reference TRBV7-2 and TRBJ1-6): GAGVSQSPSNKVTEKGKDVELRCDPISGHTALYWYRQSLGQGLEFLIYFQGNSAPDKSGLPSDRFSAERTGGSVSTLTIQRTQQEDSAVYLCASSLAGGQGSPLHFGNGTRLTVT.

DNA for the CDR3: TGTGCCAGCTCCTTGGGGGGGAGCAATCAGCCCCAGCATTTT. This gives the protein CASSLGGSNQPQHF. The rearrangement joins TRBV18 to TRBJ1-5; D possibly corresponds to TRBD1 (5 bases). The CDR3 covers 14 residues. Germline CDR1 and CDR2: KGHSH and LQKENI. The ends were cut back, 6 bases at V and 1 base at J, with 10 bases in the middle. Together with reference TRBV18 and TRBJ1-5, the CDR3 gives the full variable domain: NAGVMQNPRHLVRRRGQEARLRCSPMKGHSHVYWYRQLPEEGLKFMVYLQKENIIDESGMPKERFSAEFPKEGPSILRIQQVVRGDSAAYFCASSLGGSNQPQHFGDGTRLSIL.

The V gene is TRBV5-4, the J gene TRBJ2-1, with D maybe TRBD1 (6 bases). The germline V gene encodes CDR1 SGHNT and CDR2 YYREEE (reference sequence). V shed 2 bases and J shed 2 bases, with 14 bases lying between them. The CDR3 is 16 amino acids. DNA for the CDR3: TGTGCCAGCAGCTTTCCAGGGCAGGGGACCTACAATGAGCAGTTCTTC. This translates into CASSFPGQGTYNEQFF.

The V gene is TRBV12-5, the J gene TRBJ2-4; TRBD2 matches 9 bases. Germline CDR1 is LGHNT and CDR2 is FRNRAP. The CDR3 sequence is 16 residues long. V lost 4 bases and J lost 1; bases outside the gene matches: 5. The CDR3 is CASGSGTSIAKNIQYF. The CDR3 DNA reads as TGTGCTAGTGGTTCCGGGACTAGCATCGCCAAAAACATTCAGTACTTC.

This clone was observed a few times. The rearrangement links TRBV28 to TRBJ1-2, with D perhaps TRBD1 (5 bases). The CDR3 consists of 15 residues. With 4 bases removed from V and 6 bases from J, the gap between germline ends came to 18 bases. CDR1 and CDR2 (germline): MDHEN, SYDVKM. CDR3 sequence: CASSSNRGLGDGYTF. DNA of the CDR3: TGTGCCAGCAGTTCCAATCGGGGACTCGGAGATGGCTACACCTTC.